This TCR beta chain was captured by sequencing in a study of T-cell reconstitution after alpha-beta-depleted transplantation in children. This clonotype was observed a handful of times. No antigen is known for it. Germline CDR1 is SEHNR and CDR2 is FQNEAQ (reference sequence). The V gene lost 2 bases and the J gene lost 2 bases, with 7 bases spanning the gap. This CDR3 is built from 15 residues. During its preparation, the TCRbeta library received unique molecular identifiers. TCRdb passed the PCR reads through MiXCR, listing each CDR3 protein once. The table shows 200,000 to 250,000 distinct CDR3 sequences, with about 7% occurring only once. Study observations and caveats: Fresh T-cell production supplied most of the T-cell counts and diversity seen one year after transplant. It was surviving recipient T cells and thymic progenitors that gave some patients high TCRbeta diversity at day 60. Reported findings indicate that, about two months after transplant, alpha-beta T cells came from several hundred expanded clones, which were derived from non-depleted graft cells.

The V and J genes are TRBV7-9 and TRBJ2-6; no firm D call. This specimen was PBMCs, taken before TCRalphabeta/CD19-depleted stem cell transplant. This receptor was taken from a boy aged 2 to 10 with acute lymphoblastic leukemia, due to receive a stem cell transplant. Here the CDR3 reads CASSLTQTGANVLTF. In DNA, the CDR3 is TGTGCCAGCAGCTTAACCCAGACTGGGGCCAACGTCCTGACTTTC.